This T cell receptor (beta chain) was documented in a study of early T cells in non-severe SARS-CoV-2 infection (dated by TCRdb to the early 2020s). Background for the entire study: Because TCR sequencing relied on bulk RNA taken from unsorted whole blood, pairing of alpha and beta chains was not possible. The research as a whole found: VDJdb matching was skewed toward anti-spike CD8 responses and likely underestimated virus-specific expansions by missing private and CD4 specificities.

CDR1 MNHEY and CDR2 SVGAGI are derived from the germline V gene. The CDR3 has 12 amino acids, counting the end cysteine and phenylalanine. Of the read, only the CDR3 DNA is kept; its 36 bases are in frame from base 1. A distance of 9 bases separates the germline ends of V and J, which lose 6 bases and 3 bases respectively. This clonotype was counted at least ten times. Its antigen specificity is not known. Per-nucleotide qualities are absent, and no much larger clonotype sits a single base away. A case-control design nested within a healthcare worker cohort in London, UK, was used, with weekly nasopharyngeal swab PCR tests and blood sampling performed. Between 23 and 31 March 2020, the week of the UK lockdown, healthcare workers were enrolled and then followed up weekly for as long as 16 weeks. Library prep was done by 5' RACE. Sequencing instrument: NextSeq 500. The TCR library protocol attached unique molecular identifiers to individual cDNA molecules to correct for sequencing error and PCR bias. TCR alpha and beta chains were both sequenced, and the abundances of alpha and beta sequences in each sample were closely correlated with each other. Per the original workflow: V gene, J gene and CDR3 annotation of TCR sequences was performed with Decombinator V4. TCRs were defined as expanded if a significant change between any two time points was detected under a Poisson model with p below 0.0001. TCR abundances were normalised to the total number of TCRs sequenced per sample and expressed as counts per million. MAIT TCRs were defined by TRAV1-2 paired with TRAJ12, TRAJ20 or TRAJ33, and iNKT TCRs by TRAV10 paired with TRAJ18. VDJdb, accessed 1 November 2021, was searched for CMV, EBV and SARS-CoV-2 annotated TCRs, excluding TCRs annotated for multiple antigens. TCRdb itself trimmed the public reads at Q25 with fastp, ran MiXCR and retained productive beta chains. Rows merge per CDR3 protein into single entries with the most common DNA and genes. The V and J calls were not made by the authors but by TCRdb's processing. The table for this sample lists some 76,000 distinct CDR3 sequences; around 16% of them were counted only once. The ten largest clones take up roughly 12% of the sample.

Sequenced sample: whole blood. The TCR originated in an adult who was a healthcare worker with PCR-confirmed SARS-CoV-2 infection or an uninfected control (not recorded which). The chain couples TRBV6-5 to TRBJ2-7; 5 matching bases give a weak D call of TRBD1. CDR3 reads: CASSQDNYEQYF. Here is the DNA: TGTGCCAGCAGCCAGGACAACTACGAGCAGTACTTC.